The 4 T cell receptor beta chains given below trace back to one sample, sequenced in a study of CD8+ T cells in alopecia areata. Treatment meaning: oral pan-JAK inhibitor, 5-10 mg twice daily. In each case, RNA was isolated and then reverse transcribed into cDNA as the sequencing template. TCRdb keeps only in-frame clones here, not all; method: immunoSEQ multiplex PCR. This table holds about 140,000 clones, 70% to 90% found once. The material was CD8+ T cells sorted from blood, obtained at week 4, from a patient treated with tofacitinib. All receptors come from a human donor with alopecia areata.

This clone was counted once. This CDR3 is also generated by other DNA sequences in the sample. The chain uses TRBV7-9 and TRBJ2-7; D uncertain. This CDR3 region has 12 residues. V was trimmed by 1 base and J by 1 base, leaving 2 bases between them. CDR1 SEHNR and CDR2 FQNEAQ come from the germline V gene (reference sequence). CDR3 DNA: TGTGCCAGCAGCTTAGGATCCTACGAGCAGTACTTC. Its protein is CASSLGSYEQYF.

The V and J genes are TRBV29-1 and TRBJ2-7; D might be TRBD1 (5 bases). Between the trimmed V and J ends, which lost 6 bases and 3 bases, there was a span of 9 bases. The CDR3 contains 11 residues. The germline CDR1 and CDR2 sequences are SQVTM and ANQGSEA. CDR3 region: CSVQGLYEQYF. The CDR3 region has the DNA TGCAGCGTCCAGGGTCTCTACGAGCAGTACTTC.

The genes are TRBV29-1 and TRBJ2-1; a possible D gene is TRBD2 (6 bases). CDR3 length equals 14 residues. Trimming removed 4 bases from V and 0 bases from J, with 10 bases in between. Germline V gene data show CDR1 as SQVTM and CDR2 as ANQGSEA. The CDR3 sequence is CSVADGSSYNEQFF. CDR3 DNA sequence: TGCAGCGTTGCGGACGGGAGCTCCTACAATGAGCAGTTCTTC.

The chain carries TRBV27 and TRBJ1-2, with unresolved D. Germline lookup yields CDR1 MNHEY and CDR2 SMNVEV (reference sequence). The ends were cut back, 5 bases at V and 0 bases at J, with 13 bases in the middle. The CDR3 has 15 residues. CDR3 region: CASSLNSLANYGYTF. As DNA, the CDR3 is TGTGCCAGCAGTCTCAACAGTTTAGCTAACTATGGCTACACCTTC.